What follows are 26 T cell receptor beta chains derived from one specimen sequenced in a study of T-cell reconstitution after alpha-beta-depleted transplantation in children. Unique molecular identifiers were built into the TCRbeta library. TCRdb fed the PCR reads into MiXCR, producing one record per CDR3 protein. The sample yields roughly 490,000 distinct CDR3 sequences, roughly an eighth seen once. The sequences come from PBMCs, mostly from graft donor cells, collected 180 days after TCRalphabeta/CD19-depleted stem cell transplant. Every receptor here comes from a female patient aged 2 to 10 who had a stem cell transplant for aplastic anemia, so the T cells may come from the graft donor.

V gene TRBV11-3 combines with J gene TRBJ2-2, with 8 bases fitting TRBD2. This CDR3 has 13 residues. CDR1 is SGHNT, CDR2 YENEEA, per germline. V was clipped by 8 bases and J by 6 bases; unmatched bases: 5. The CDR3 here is CASGTSKPGELFF. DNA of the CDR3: TGTGCCAGCGGGACTAGTAAGCCCGGGGAGCTGTTTTTT.

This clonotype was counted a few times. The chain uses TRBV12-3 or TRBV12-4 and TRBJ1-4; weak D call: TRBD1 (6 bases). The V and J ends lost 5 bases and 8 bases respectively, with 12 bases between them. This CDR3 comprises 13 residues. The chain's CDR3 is CASSRRTAEKLFF. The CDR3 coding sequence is TGTGCCAGCAGTAGACGGACAGCGGAAAAACTGTTTTTT.

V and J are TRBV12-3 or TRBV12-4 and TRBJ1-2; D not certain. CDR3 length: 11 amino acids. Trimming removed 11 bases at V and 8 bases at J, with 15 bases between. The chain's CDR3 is CAGAEGGGYTF. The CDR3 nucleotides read TGTGCCGGCGCCGAAGGTGGGGGCTACACCTTC.

The CDR3 sequence: CASSPQRLAGVNEQFF. CDR3 coding DNA: TGTGCCAGCAGCCCTCAGCGGCTAGCGGGAGTCAATGAGCAGTTCTTC. The genes are TRBV7-2 and TRBJ2-1; 10 bases are a match to TRBD2. V lost 5 bases and J lost 6; bases outside the gene matches: 10. Looked up from germline, CDR1 is SGHTA and CDR2 is FQGNSA. The CDR3 loop spans 16 amino acids. The entire variable domain, with the rest obtained from reference TRBV7-2 and TRBJ2-1, is as follows: GAGVSQSPSNKVTEKGKDVELRCDPISGHTALYWYRQSLGQGLEFLIYFQGNSAPDKSGLPSDRFSAERTGGSVSTLTIQRTQQEDSAVYLCASSPQRLAGVNEQFFGPGTRLTVL.

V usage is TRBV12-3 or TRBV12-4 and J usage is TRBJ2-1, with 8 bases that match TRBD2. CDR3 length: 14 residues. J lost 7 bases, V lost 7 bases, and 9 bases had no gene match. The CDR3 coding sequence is TGTGCCAGCATATGGGCGGGAGGAATGAATGAGCAGTTCTTC. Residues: CASIWAGGMNEQFF.

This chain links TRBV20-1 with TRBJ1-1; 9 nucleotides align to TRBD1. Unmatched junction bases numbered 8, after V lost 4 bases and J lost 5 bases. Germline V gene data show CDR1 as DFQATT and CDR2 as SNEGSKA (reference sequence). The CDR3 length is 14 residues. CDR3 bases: TGCAGTGCTAAGATAGGACAGGGGAAAACTGAAGCTTTCTTT. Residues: CSAKIGQGKTEAFF.

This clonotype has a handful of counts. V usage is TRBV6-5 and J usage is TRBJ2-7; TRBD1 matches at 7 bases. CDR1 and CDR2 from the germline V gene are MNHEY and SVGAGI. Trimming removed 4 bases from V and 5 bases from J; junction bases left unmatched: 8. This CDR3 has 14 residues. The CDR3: CASSFPQQGNEQYF. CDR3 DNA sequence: TGTGCCAGCAGTTTCCCCCAACAGGGGAACGAGCAGTACTTC.

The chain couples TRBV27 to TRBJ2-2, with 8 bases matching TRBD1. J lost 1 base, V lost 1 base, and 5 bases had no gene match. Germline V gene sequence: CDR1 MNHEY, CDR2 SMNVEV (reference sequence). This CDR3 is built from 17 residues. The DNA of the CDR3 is TGTGCCAGCAGTTTATTGGGACAGGCCTTGAACACCGGGGAGCTGTTTTTT. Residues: CASSLLGQALNTGELFF.

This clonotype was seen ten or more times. Here the CDR3 reads CASSRTGGRVGELFF. The CDR3, as DNA: TGCGCCAGCAGTAGGACAGGAGGAAGAGTCGGGGAGCTGTTTTTT. This chain links TRBV10-2 with TRBJ2-2, with 7 nucleotides matching TRBD1. The germline CDR1 and CDR2 sequences are WSHSY and SAAADI. Germline trimming cut 5 bases from V and 7 bases from J; bases unmatched to any gene: 10. CDR3 size: 15 residues.

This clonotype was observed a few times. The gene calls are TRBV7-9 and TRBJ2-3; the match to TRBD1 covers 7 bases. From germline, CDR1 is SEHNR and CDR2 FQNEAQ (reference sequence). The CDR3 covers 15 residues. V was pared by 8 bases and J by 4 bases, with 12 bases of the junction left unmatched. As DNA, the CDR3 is TGTGCCAGCCCCGGAAGGACAGGCTTCCCAGATACGCAGTATTTT. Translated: CASPGRTGFPDTQYF.

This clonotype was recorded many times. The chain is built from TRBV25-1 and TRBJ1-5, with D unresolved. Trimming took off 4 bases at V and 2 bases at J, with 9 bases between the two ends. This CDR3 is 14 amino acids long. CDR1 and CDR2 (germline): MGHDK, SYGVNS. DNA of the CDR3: TGTGCCAGCAGTGGAGATGGGGGCAATCAGCCCCAGCATTTT. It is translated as CASSGDGGNQPQHF.

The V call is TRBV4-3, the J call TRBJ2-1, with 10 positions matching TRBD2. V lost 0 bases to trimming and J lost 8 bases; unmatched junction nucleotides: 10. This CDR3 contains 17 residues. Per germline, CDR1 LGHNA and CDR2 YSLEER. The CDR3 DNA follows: TGCGCCAGCAGCCAAGATGCCGGGCCTAGCGGGAGCTATGAGCAGTTCTTC. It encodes CASSQDAGPSGSYEQFF.

The CDR3 nucleotides are TGCGCCAGCAGCCCCACCCGGGTCGGGGCCACAGATACGCAGTATTTT. It yields the protein CASSPTRVGATDTQYF. The V call is TRBV5-1, the J call TRBJ2-3; D possibly matches TRBD1 or TRBD2 (5 bases each). This CDR3 spans 16 amino acids. Looked up from germline, CDR1 is SGHRS and CDR2 is YFSETQ. Trimming removed 4 bases at V and 2 bases at J, with 17 bases between.

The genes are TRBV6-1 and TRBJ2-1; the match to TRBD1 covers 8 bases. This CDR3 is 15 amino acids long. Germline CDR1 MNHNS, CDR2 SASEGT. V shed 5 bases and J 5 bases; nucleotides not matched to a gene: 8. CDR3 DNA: TGTGCCAGCAGTAGCACAGGGGGGAACCACAATGAGCAGTTCTTC. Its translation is CASSSTGGNHNEQFF.

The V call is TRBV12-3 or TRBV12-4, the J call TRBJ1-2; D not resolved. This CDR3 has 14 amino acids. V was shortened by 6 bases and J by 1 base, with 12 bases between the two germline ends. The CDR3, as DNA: TGTGCCAGCAGGCAGCTCCTCCTTAACTATGGCTACACCTTC. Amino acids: CASRQLLLNYGYTF.

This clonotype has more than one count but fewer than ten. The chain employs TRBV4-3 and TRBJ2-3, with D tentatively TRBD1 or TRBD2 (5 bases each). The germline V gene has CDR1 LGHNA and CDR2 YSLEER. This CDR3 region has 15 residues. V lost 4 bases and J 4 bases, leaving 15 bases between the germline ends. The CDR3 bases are TGCGCCAGCAGCCCCCAACTGAGGGGCTCAGATACGCAGTATTTT. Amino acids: CASSPQLRGSDTQYF.

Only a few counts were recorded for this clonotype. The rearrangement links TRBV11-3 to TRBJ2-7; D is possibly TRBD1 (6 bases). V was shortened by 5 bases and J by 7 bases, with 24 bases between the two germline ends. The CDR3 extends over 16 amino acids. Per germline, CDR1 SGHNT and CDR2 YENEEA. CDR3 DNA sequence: TGTGCCAGCAGCAGAGGGGGTCAGGGACCTTCGGGGGAGCAGTACGTC. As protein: CASSRGGQGPSGEQYV.

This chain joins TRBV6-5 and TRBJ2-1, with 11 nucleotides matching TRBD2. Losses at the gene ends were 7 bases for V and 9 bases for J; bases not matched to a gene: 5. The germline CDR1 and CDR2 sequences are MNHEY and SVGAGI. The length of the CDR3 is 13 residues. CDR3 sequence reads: CASIRLAGGEQFF. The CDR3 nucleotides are TGTGCCAGCATTAGGCTAGCGGGAGGTGAGCAGTTCTTC.

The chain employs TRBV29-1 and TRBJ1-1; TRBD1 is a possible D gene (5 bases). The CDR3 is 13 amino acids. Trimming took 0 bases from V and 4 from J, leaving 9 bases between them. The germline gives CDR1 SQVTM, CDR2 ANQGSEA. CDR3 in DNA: TGCAGCGTTGAAGATCGGGGGTTCACTGAAGCTTTCTTT. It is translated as CSVEDRGFTEAFF.

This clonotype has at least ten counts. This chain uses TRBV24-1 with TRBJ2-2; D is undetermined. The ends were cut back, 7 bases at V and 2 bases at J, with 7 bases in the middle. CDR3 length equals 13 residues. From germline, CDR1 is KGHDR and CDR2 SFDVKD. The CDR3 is CATSPINTGELFF. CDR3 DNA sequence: TGTGCCACCAGCCCTATAAACACCGGGGAGCTGTTTTTT.

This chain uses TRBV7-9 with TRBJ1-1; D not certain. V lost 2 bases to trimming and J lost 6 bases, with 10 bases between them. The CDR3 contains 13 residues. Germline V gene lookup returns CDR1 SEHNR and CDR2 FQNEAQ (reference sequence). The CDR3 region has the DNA TGTGCCAGCAGCTTACTCGGGCAGGCTGAAGCTTTCTTT. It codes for CASSLLGQAEAFF.

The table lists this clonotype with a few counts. CDR3 sequence (DNA): TGTGCCAGCAGTGACTCAGCGGGAGGGCCAACAGATACGCAGTATTTT. As protein: CASSDSAGGPTDTQYF. The rearrangement links TRBV6-4 to TRBJ2-3; TRBD2 agrees at 10 bases. The V and J ends lost 0 bases and 3 bases, in that order; junction bases with no gene match: 3. The CDR3 consists of 16 residues. CDR1 and CDR2 (germline): MRHNA, SNTAGT.

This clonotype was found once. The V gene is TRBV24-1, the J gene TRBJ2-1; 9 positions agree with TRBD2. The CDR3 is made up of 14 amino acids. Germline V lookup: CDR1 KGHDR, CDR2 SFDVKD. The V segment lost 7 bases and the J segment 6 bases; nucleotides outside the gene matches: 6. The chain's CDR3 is CATSGGLAPNEQFF. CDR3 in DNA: TGTGCCACCAGCGGGGGACTAGCCCCCAATGAGCAGTTCTTC.

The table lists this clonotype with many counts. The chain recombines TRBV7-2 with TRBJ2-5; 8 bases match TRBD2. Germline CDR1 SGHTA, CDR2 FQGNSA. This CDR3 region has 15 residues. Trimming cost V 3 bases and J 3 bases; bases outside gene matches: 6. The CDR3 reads CASSFGAGVEETQYF. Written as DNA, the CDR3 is TGTGCCAGCAGCTTCGGAGCGGGAGTGGAAGAGACCCAGTACTTC.

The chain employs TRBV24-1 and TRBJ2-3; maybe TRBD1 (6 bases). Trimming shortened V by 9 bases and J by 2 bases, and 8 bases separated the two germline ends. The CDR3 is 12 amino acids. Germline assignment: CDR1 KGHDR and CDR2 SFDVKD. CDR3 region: CATRDNTDTQYF. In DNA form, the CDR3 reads TGTGCCACCCGGGACAACACAGATACGCAGTATTTT.

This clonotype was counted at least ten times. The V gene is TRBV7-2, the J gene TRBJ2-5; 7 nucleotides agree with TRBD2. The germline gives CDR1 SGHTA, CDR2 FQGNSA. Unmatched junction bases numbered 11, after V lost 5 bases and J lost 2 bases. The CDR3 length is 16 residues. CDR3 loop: CASSPEGRAGQETQYF. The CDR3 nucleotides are TGTGCCAGCAGCCCCGAGGGGAGGGCCGGGCAAGAGACCCAGTACTTC.